This T cell receptor beta chain was identified during a study of T cell responses to AZD1222 COVID-19 vaccine. This CDR3 contains 13 residues. The germline CDR1 and CDR2 sequences are SGHAT and FQDESV (reference sequence). V dropped 8 bases and J dropped 1 base, with 12 bases sitting between them. Assay: immunoSEQ multiplex PCR; the TCRdb copy retains only in-frame clones and omits some. Found here are 85,000 to 120,000 clones, roughly 90% of them singletons; the top ten hold approximately 5.4%. The receptor's source is an adult in good health. V is TRBV11-1 and J is TRBJ2-7; a weak D match, TRBD1 (6 bases). The source material was peripheral blood, sampled on day 0 of AZD1222 vaccination. Here the CDR3 reads CASHEGVSYEQYF. For the CDR3, the DNA is TGTGCCAGCCACGAGGGGGTTTCCTACGAGCAGTACTTC.